The rows below give T cell receptor beta chains drawn from one sample of a study of response to subunit inactivated influenza vaccine. TCRdb fed the RT-PCR reads into MiXCR, producing one record per CDR3 protein. The top ten hold less than 15% of the sample, which has about 480,000 distinct CDR3 sequences, 11% seen once. Here the sequenced sample was PBMCs from blood, taken 45 days after vaccination. These receptors originate from a man aged 50 or older who received an inactivated influenza vaccine. Both conserved end residues are part of each CDR3. A D gene is named only where the DNA matches it firmly. Rows may omit the clone size; those that give it use once, few, many or a size class.

cdr3_length	j_call	d_call	v_call	clone_size	cdr3_aa	cdr3_nt
15	TRBJ2-7	NA	TRBV15	NA	CATSRGAGDSYEQYF	TGTGCCACCAGCAGAGGGGCAGGGGACTCCTACGAGCAGTACTTC
15	TRBJ2-2	NA	TRBV28	many	CASSFGPSNTGELFF	TGTGCCAGCAGTTTCGGCCCTTCGAACACCGGGGAGCTGTTTTTT
15	TRBJ2-5	TRBD2	TRBV12-3/TRBV12-4	many	CASSFWLAGAETQYF	TGTGCCAGCAGTTTCTGGCTAGCGGGAGCAGAGACCCAGTACTTC
14	TRBJ2-5	TRBD2	TRBV7-6	NA	CASSSAGLKETQYF	TGTGCCAGCAGCTCAGCGGGATTGAAAGAGACCCAGTACTTC
16	TRBJ2-1	TRBD2	TRBV7-2	NA	CASSPVAGGPGNEQFF	TGTGCCAGCAGTCCTGTCGCGGGAGGGCCGGGTAATGAGCAGTTCTTC
13	TRBJ1-5	NA	TRBV5-1	many	CASSLGDNQPQHF	TGCGCCAGCAGCTTGGGGGACAATCAGCCCCAGCATTTT
16	TRBJ2-1	NA	TRBV5-4	NA	CASSLEGGMTYTEQFF	TGTGCCAGCAGCTTAGAAGGAGGAATGACCTACACTGAGCAGTTCTTC
18	TRBJ2-3	TRBD2	TRBV11-2	few	CASSPQGGGWGSTDTQYF	TGTGCCAGCAGCCCCCAGGGCGGGGGGTGGGGAAGCACAGATACGCAGTATTTT
19	TRBJ2-1	NA	TRBV20-1	few	CSARQKQVSNFLLYNEQFF	TGCAGTGCTAGACAAAAACAGGTGTCTAACTTTCTACTTTACAATGAGCAGTTCTTC
19	TRBJ2-3	TRBD2	TRBV4-3	NA	CASSQDFGSAGGPSDTQYF	TGCGCCAGCAGCCAAGATTTCGGATCCGCGGGAGGGCCCTCGGATACGCAGTATTTT
14	TRBJ1-4	NA	TRBV5-5	NA	CASSSGTVNEKLFF	TGTGCCAGCAGCTCCGGGACGGTAAATGAAAAACTGTTTTTT
19	TRBJ2-3	NA	TRBV5-4	many	CASSLGARASTPGVDTQYF	TGTGCCAGCAGCTTGGGGGCCAGGGCGTCTACTCCGGGTGTGGATACGCAGTATTTT
14	TRBJ1-4	TRBD1	TRBV12-3/TRBV12-4	NA	CASSGTGGVEKLFF	TGTGCCAGCAGTGGGACAGGTGGTGTTGAAAAACTGTTTTTT
15	TRBJ2-1	TRBD1	TRBV7-8	NA	CASSVGQWAYNEQFF	TGTGCCAGCAGCGTGGGACAGTGGGCGTACAATGAGCAGTTCTTC
13	TRBJ2-7	NA	TRBV7-2	few	CASNGKSSYEQYF	TGTGCCAGCAACGGGAAAAGCTCCTACGAGCAGTACTTC
16	TRBJ2-5	TRBD2	TRBV5-4	few	CASSLGGGAFQETQYF	TGTGCCAGCAGCTTGGGGGGAGGGGCCTTCCAAGAGACCCAGTACTTC
14	TRBJ2-1	NA	TRBV5-1	NA	CASSLGPGKDEQFF	TGCGCCAGCAGCTTGGGGCCGGGGAAGGATGAGCAGTTCTTC
14	TRBJ2-5	NA	TRBV28	NA	CASSDRAAEETQYF	TGTGCCAGCAGTGACCGGGCCGCGGAGGAGACCCAGTACTTC
14	TRBJ2-2	NA	TRBV12-3/TRBV12-4	few	CASRPGTPTGELFF	TGTGCCAGCAGACCCGGGACTCCTACCGGGGAGCTGTTTTTT
12	TRBJ2-7	TRBD1	TRBV27	many	CASLGQGGEQYF	TGTGCCAGTCTTGGACAGGGCGGCGAGCAGTACTTC
15	TRBJ2-1	NA	TRBV27	many	CASGADSVSYNEQFF	TGTGCCAGCGGGGCGGACAGTGTCTCCTACAATGAGCAGTTCTTC
17	TRBJ2-2	TRBD2	TRBV3-1	NA	CASSQTPGLADTGELFF	TGTGCCAGCAGCCAAACGCCGGGACTAGCGGATACCGGGGAGCTGTTTTTT
15	TRBJ2-2	NA	TRBV6-2/TRBV6-3	few	CASSYVRGNTGELFF	TGTGCCAGCAGTTACGTCAGAGGGAACACCGGGGAGCTGTTTTTT
13	TRBJ1-2	NA	TRBV12-3/TRBV12-4	many	CASSLAGPGGYTF	TGTGCCAGCAGTTTAGCAGGCCCCGGTGGCTACACCTTC
11	TRBJ2-7	NA	TRBV12-3/TRBV12-4	NA	CASTNLYVQYF	TGTGCCAGCACCAACCTCTACGTGCAGTACTTC
15	TRBJ2-7	NA	TRBV9	NA	CASSVAVGGNYEQYF	TGTGCCAGCAGCGTAGCAGTGGGTGGGAACTACGAGCAGTACTTC
15	TRBJ2-7	NA	TRBV11-1	few	CASSFRGEQIYEQYF	TGTGCCAGCAGCTTTCGAGGGGAACAAATCTACGAGCAGTACTTC
15	TRBJ1-5	TRBD1	TRBV12-3/TRBV12-4	few	CASTKTGGPSQPQHF	TGTGCCAGCACCAAGACAGGGGGCCCAAGTCAGCCCCAGCATTTT
14	TRBJ1-6	NA	TRBV4-3	many	CASSQDLYNSPLHF	TGCGCCAGCAGCCAAGATCTATATAATTCACCCCTCCACTTT
16	TRBJ2-3	NA	TRBV7-3	NA	CASSSMGPALGDTQYF	TGTGCCAGCAGCTCCATGGGGCCAGCGTTGGGAGATACGCAGTATTTT
17	TRBJ2-3	TRBD2	TRBV6-5	NA	CASSYGAGGRSTDTQYF	TGTGCCAGCAGTTACGGGGCGGGGGGGAGGTCTACAGATACGCAGTATTTT
15	TRBJ1-4	NA	TRBV16	NA	CASSQVEGTDEKLFF	TGTGCCAGCAGCCAAGTAGAGGGGACCGATGAAAAACTGTTTTTT
14	TRBJ2-4	TRBD1	TRBV28	many	CASRIGQGANIQYF	TGTGCCAGCAGGATCGGACAGGGGGCAAACATTCAGTACTTC
14	TRBJ1-6	NA	TRBV6-5	NA	CASSYSRIRSPLHF	TGTGCCAGCAGTTACTCGAGGATAAGGTCACCCCTCCACTTT
15	TRBJ1-2	NA	TRBV5-1	NA	CASSFSGGGGDGYTF	TGCGCCAGCAGCTTTTCGGGCGGGGGAGGCGATGGCTACACCTTC